One sample yielded the 3 T cell receptor beta chains listed below, sequenced in a study of blood T cell repertoires in COVID-19. The data were produced by immunoSEQ multiplex PCR, yet TCRdb's version contains in-frame clones alone and is incomplete. The sample shows 280,000 or so clones, 70% to 90% of them seen only once. Specimen: PBMCs or T cells enriched from blood (not recorded which). The source is a woman aged 35 to 49 who had recovered from COVID-19.

This rearrangement joins TRBV4-1 to TRBJ1-4; D is uncertain. Trimming stripped 0 bases from V and 8 bases from J, with 10 bases between. The CDR3 runs to 14 residues. Per the germline V gene, CDR1 is MGHRA and CDR2 is YSYEKL. This CDR3 is CASSQDVHTEKLFF. The CDR3 DNA follows: TGCGCCAGCAGCCAAGATGTCCACACAGAAAAACTGTTTTTT.

This clone appeared a single time. V usage is TRBV24-1 and J usage is TRBJ1-4, with TRBD1 identical over 10 bases. Trimming cost V 3 bases and J 7 bases; bases outside gene matches: 10. Per germline, CDR1 KGHDR and CDR2 SFDVKD. CDR3 length: 17 residues. CDR3 bases: TGTGCCACCAGTGATGGCCGGACAGGGGGGCGTGGTGAAAAACTGTTTTTT. It is translated as CATSDGRTGGRGEKLFF.

This chain uses TRBV6-1 with TRBJ2-5, with 8 positions matching TRBD1. The V segment lost 1 base and the J segment 5 bases; nucleotides outside the gene matches: 6. CDR3 length: 15 residues. Germline V lookup: CDR1 MNHNS, CDR2 SASEGT. CDR3 nucleotide sequence: TGTGCCAGCAGTGAAGAGGGCAGGGGGCGGGAGACCCAGTACTTC. Translated: CASSEEGRGRETQYF.